The following is a T cell receptor beta chain sequence with its context. No antigen is known for it. The sample comes from a study of cytomegalovirus exposure and HLA in healthy donors. It was with 60 Vbeta and 13 Jbeta primers that the PCR ran. Clones were sequenced by immunoSEQ multiplex PCR, and TCRdb holds only the in-frame ones, with some missing. The table has some 190,000 clones, 77% seen once. In nominal health when sampled, donors likely had unrecorded immune exposures nonetheless. Study-wide findings and caveats: Presence/absence analyses assumed roughly uniform sequencing depth across donors. For cytomegalovirus status, the classifier reportedly gave diagnoses with high specificity and sensitivity.

The receptor's source is a man younger than 30 in good health and CMV-seronegative. Sequencing was carried out using PBMCs.

The CDR3 sequence: CASSPGQPNTYNSPLHF. The CDR3 DNA reads TGTGCCAGCAGCCCCGGACAGCCTAATACCTATAATTCACCCCTCCACTTT. This rearrangement joins TRBV4-2 to TRBJ1-6; D perhaps matches TRBD1 (6 bases). From germline, CDR1 is LGHNA and CDR2 YNFKEQ. The V and J ends lost 4 bases and 2 bases respectively, with 15 bases between them. The CDR3 loop spans 17 amino acids.